The clone carrying this TCR beta chain showed up just once. No treatment of any kind had been given to any patient before thyroid surgery. MiXCR reprocessed the PCR reads for TCRdb. The table has around 20,000 clones, roughly 23% seen once. Germline V gives CDR1 GTSNPN, CDR2 SVGIG (reference sequence). The germline V and J ends were trimmed by 0 bases and 3 bases, with 9 bases remaining between them. CDR3 length: 13 residues. This sample stems from a study of metastatic and nonmetastatic thyroid tumors. Sequencing was performed on blood. J is TRBJ2-7 and V is TRBV30; no definite D call. The receptor comes from a male donor with papillary thyroid cancer or a benign thyroid nodule (not recorded which). Some clones in this sample may be carry-over from other donors' samples. CDR3 DNA: TGTGCCTGGAGTGTACCCCCCATCTACGAGCAGTACTTC. Protein: CAWSVPPIYEQYF.